This entry is about one T cell receptor (beta chain). Its antigen is unidentified. Combining a sample-barcoded 5' primer with a J-beta primer mix, a second PCR ran for 7 to 11 cycles. There were at least 2.5 million CDR3-containing paired-end reads obtained from each sample. MiXCR, run by TCRdb on the 5' RACE reads, gives a single entry per CDR3 protein. The sample includes roughly 640,000 distinct CDR3 sequences, about 28% of them seen just once. The source of the sample is a study of blood T cells in healthy people across ages. Looking at the study overall: The capture of about one barcoded beta molecule per two T cells was achieved by template switching.

Overall study findings and caveats: Naive T cell percentage showed a strong correlation with TCR beta diversity.

Germline assignment: CDR1 SGHVS and CDR2 FQNEAQ. The length of the CDR3 is 14 residues. The germline V and J ends were trimmed by 8 bases and 0 bases, with 8 bases remaining between them. The origin of this receptor is a woman aged 80 or over in good health. Input material: blood. The V call is TRBV7-8, the J call TRBJ2-6; D is perhaps TRBD1 (5 bases). The CDR3 here is CASGHLSGANVLTF. As DNA, the CDR3 is TGTGCCAGCGGACACCTCTCTGGGGCCAACGTCCTGACTTTC.